A single sample gave rise to the 23 T cell receptor beta chains below, sequenced in a study of blood T cell repertoires in COVID-19. Measured with immunoSEQ multiplex PCR; TCRdb has only the in-frame clones, and not every one. The sample shows 80,000 to 85,000 clones, about 80% of them seen only once. Sequencing was performed on peripheral blood. Every receptor here comes from a human donor in a cohort sampled during active COVID-19.

The J gene is TRBJ2-5, the V gene TRBV15; no clear D gene. V lost 0 bases, J lost 1 base, and 9 bases lay in between. Germline values: CDR1 LNHNV, CDR2 YYDKDF (reference sequence). The CDR3 sequence is 15 residues long. CDR3 sequence (DNA): TGTGCCACCAGCAGAGACGGTCCGATCCAAGAGACCCAGTACTTC. Translation gives CATSRDGPIQETQYF. Looking up the rest from reference TRBV15 and TRBJ2-5 gives the full variable domain: DAMVIQNPRYQVTQFGKPVTLSCSQTLNHNVMYWYQQKSSQAPKLLFHYYDKDFNNEADTPDNFQSRRPNTSFCFLDIRSPGLGDTAMYLCATSRDGPIQETQYFGPGTRLLVL.

The chain links TRBV3-1 (or the pseudogene TRBV3-2) to TRBJ2-6, with D unclear. The CDR3 is made up of 17 amino acids. V lost 6 bases to trimming and J lost 0 bases, with 15 bases between them. Per the germline V gene, CDR1 is LGHDT and CDR2 is YNNKEL (reference sequence). CDR3 DNA: TGTGCCAGCAGTCTACTAAGAATTAGCTCTGGGGCCAACGTCCTGACTTTC. Its translation is CASSLLRISSGANVLTF.

V and J are TRBV6-1 and TRBJ1-2; maybe TRBD1 (5 bases). V lost 3 bases, J lost 1 base, and 15 bases lay in between. The CDR3 loop spans 16 amino acids. Germline CDR1 MNHNS, CDR2 SASEGT. This CDR3 is CASSDHDSLFNYGYTF. The DNA of the CDR3 is TGTGCCAGCAGTGATCACGACAGCTTATTTAACTATGGCTACACCTTC.

The chain couples TRBV2 to TRBJ2-7; weak D call: TRBD2 (5 bases). The CDR3 loop spans 13 amino acids. In germline, CDR1 is SNHLY, CDR2 FYNNEI. Deletions cut 7 bases from V and 2 bases from J, with 12 bases between. CDR3: CASTLSGAYEQYF. The CDR3 DNA reads as TGTGCCAGCACCCTAAGCGGCGCCTACGAGCAGTACTTC.

The rearrangement uses TRBV5-4 and TRBJ2-5; TRBD2 aligns across 15 bases. The CDR3 contains 17 residues. V was clipped by 4 bases and J by 5 bases; unmatched bases: 9. Germline V gene data show CDR1 as SGHNT and CDR2 as YYREEE (reference sequence). CDR3 region: CASSTGLAGGPGETQYF. Written as DNA, the CDR3 is TGTGCCAGCAGCACAGGACTAGCGGGGGGGCCAGGCGAGACCCAGTACTTC.

The rearrangement joins TRBV3-1 (or the pseudogene TRBV3-2) to TRBJ1-1; possible D gene TRBD1, 6 bases. The V end lost 2 bases, the J end lost 6 bases, and 19 bases lay between the germline ends. In germline, CDR1 is LGHDT, CDR2 YNNKEL (reference sequence). The CDR3 has 16 residues. The CDR3 bases are TGTGCCAGCAGCCAACTAAGGGGGAAAAATTACGCTGAAGCTTTCTTT. This gives the protein CASSQLRGKNYAEAFF.

The chain joins TRBV7-9 to TRBJ2-3, with D possibly being TRBD2 (6 bases). Germline CDR1 SEHNR, CDR2 FQNEAQ (reference sequence). Trimming shortened V by 2 bases and J by 2 bases, and 11 bases separated the two germline ends. This CDR3 is built from 15 residues. The CDR3 reads CASSLTGLTTDTQYF. The DNA of the CDR3 is TGTGCCAGCAGCTTAACGGGACTCACCACAGATACGCAGTATTTT.

The chain combines TRBV5-1 with TRBJ1-1; possibly TRBD1 for D (6 bases). The length of the CDR3 is 13 residues. Per germline, CDR1 SGHRS and CDR2 YFSETQ. V was shortened by 4 bases and J by 3 bases, with 10 bases between the two germline ends. This CDR3 reads CASSRGADTEAFF. CDR3 DNA: TGCGCCAGCAGCCGGGGGGCCGACACTGAAGCTTTCTTT.

The genes are TRBV5-1 and TRBJ2-7; 8 bases match TRBD2. In germline, CDR1 is SGHRS, CDR2 YFSETQ. The CDR3 is made up of 14 amino acids. V lost 4 bases and J lost 4; bases outside the gene matches: 7. The CDR3 nucleotides are TGCGCCAGCAGCCCCTTAGCGGGGCGTTACGAGCAGTACTTC. Encoded protein: CASSPLAGRYEQYF.

This chain links TRBV19 with TRBJ1-6; 7 bases agree with TRBD1. V lost 6 bases to trimming and J lost 7 bases; unmatched junction nucleotides: 9. The CDR3 contains 15 residues. Germline CDR1 reads LNHDA; CDR2 reads SQIVND (reference sequence). This CDR3 reads CASRTDRVENSPLHF. As DNA, the CDR3 is TGTGCCAGTAGGACCGACAGGGTTGAGAATTCACCCCTCCACTTT.

To note about this clone: One end of the junction varies from germline; a read error may be responsible. The rearrangement links TRBV18 to TRBJ2-2; 8 bases agree with TRBD2. The CDR3 is 18 residues long. Per germline, CDR1 KGHSH and CDR2 LQKENI. The chain's CDR3 is CASSPQRGQGRFTRELFF. CDR3 DNA: TGTGCCAGCTCACCACAGCGGGGGCAGGGGCGTTTCACCCGGGAGCTGTTTTTT.

CDR3 sequence reads: CAISLDSNNSPLHF. CDR3 DNA sequence: TGTGCCATCAGCCTGGACAGCAATAATTCACCCCTCCACTTT. V gene TRBV10-3 combines with J gene TRBJ1-6; D possibly corresponds to TRBD1 (6 bases). Germline V gene data show CDR1 as ENHRY and CDR2 as SYGVKD. Trimming took off 6 bases at V and 5 bases at J, with 11 bases between the two ends. The CDR3 runs to 14 residues.

This rearrangement joins TRBV9 to TRBJ1-4; 10 bases agree with TRBD1. The ends lost 0 bases at V and 12 bases at J; junction bases unmatched: 8. This CDR3 is 15 amino acids long. Germline lookup yields CDR1 SGDLS and CDR2 YYNGEE. The CDR3 spells CASSVGGQGPGELFF. In DNA, the CDR3 is TGTGCCAGCAGCGTAGGGGGACAGGGGCCCGGAGAACTGTTTTTT.

This clone was observed a few times. V is TRBV6-5 and J is TRBJ2-7, with a possible D match to TRBD1 (6 bases). Germline lookup yields CDR1 MNHEY and CDR2 SVGAGI. The CDR3 length is 14 residues. The germline V and J ends were trimmed by 2 bases and 1 base, with 9 bases remaining between them. Here the CDR3 DNA reads TGTGCCAGCAGTTACCAGGGGTCGTCCTACGAGCAGTACTTC. It is translated as CASSYQGSSYEQYF.

The genes are TRBV7-2 and TRBJ2-3; possible D gene TRBD1, 6 bases. The CDR3 is made up of 16 amino acids. Germline CDR1 SGHTA, CDR2 FQGNSA. The germline V and J ends were trimmed by 5 bases and 3 bases, with 18 bases remaining between them. The DNA of the CDR3 is TGTGCCAGCAGCATGCTACGGGCCAGGGGAACAGATACGCAGTATTTT. Its translation is CASSMLRARGTDTQYF.

This chain uses TRBV6-6 with TRBJ1-5; D unclear. V was shortened by 8 bases and J by 7 bases, with 9 bases between the two germline ends. CDR1 and CDR2 (germline): MNHNY, SVGAGI (reference sequence). CDR3 length equals 11 residues. This CDR3 is CASGNGQPQHF. CDR3 DNA sequence: TGTGCCAGCGGAAACGGGCAGCCCCAGCATTTT.

This chain links TRBV5-4 with TRBJ1-3; TRBD1 matches 11 bases. The CDR3 spans 15 residues. Germline-derived CDR1 and CDR2 are SGHNT and YYREEE (reference sequence). V gave up 4 bases and J gave up 2 bases; unmatched junction bases: 2. CDR3 sequence (DNA): TGTGCCAGCAGCCTGGGACAGGGGGCTGGAAACACCATATATTTT. This translates into CASSLGQGAGNTIYF.

The CDR3 loop is CASSLVGAGGYTF. The CDR3 DNA follows: TGTGCCAGCAGTTTAGTGGGGGCGGGTGGCTACACCTTC. The genes are TRBV27 and TRBJ1-2; possible D gene TRBD1, 6 bases. Germline V gene data show CDR1 as MNHEY and CDR2 as SMNVEV (reference sequence). The CDR3 has 13 residues. V was cut by 2 bases and J by 7 bases, with 11 bases left in between.

The J gene is TRBJ2-7, the V gene TRBV4-1, with D unresolved. The CDR3 runs to 15 residues. Germline loops: CDR1 MGHRA, CDR2 YSYEKL. V was shortened by 0 bases and J by 3 bases, with 12 bases between the two germline ends. The CDR3: CASSQDSKQDYEQYF. The CDR3, as DNA: TGCGCCAGCAGCCAAGATTCGAAGCAGGACTACGAGCAGTACTTC.

The chain joins TRBV5-1 to TRBJ2-5; 8 bases are a match to TRBD2. CDR3 length: 15 amino acids. The V gene end was trimmed by 2 bases and the J gene end by 1 base; junction bases not matched to a gene: 4. Germline loops: CDR1 SGHRS, CDR2 YFSETQ. The CDR3 spells CASSFRGGFQETQYF. CDR3 DNA sequence: TGCGCCAGCAGCTTTCGGGGGGGTTTCCAAGAGACCCAGTACTTC.

This clone was recorded only once. The V gene is TRBV28, the J gene TRBJ2-3; 14 bases line up with TRBD2. Germline CDR1 is MDHEN and CDR2 is SYDVKM. The V segment lost 5 bases and the J segment 2 bases; nucleotides outside the gene matches: 3. CDR3 length equals 16 residues. CDR3 amino acids: CASSPGLAGDTDTQYF. The CDR3 nucleotides are TGTGCCAGCAGTCCGGGACTAGCGGGGGACACAGATACGCAGTATTTT.

The chain carries TRBV2 and TRBJ2-6; D ambiguous. From germline, CDR1 is SNHLY and CDR2 FYNNEI. The CDR3 extends over 15 amino acids. Deletions cut 4 bases from V and 1 base from J, with 8 bases between. CDR3 nucleotide sequence: TGTGCCAGCAGTGGCCAGGTATCTGGGGCCAACGTCCTGACTTTC. It encodes CASSGQVSGANVLTF.

The chain links TRBV6-5 to TRBJ2-3; TRBD1 agrees at 7 bases. The germline V gene has CDR1 MNHEY and CDR2 SVGAGI. V shed 0 bases, J shed 5 bases, and the junction held 5 bases outside the gene matches. CDR3 length: 15 amino acids. CDR3 region: CASSYSNRGKDTQYF. In nucleotides, the CDR3 is TGTGCCAGCAGTTACTCGAACAGGGGAAAAGATACGCAGTATTTT.